Presented here are 27 T cell receptor beta chains from one specimen sequenced in a study of blood T cell repertoires in COVID-19. The assay was immunoSEQ multiplex PCR, and TCRdb's table has in-frame clones only and misses some. This sample has about 250,000 clones, with 65% to 90% found just once. What was sequenced was peripheral blood. All receptors come from a woman aged 65 to 85 with acute or convalescent COVID-19.

The chain carries TRBV6-5 and TRBJ1-1, with D possibly matching TRBD1 (6 bases). Trimming took 5 bases from V and 0 from J, leaving 13 bases between them. The germline gives CDR1 MNHEY, CDR2 SVGAGI. There are 15 residues in the CDR3. The CDR3 DNA reads TGTGCCAGCAGTCGTGACAGGAGCATGAACACTGAAGCTTTCTTT. It is translated as CASSRDRSMNTEAFF.

The V call is TRBV15, the J call TRBJ1-4; D remains unclear. The V gene lost 7 bases and the J gene lost 4 bases, with 16 bases spanning the gap. Looked up from germline, CDR1 is LNHNV and CDR2 is YYDKDF (reference sequence). The CDR3 spans 15 residues. The CDR3 spells CATTPRREFNEKLFF. The CDR3, as DNA: TGTGCCACCACCCCCCGTCGAGAATTTAATGAAAAACTGTTTTTT.

V gene TRBV6-2 or TRBV6-3 combines with J gene TRBJ1-5; possibly TRBD1 for D (5 bases). Germline V CDR1 and CDR2: MNHEY, SVGEGT. The length of the CDR3 is 13 residues. Trimming removed 4 bases from V and 6 bases from J, with 10 bases in between. CDR3 DNA sequence: TGTGCCAGCAGTTCCCTCAGGGTTCAGCCCCAGCATTTT. Translating it yields CASSSLRVQPQHF.

The genes are TRBV7-2 and TRBJ2-7; the match to TRBD1 covers 11 bases. With V trimmed by 3 bases and J by 3 bases, 4 bases remained unmatched. This CDR3 has 15 residues. Germline CDR1 and CDR2: SGHTA and FQGNSA. This CDR3 reads CASSFTGTGGYEQYF. In nucleotides, the CDR3 is TGTGCCAGCAGCTTTACCGGGACAGGGGGCTACGAGCAGTACTTC. The entire variable domain, with the rest obtained from reference TRBV7-2 and TRBJ2-7, is as follows: GAGVSQSPSNKVTEKGKDVELRCDPISGHTALYWYRQSLGQGLEFLIYFQGNSAPDKSGLPSDRFSAERTGGSVSTLTIQRTQQEDSAVYLCASSFTGTGGYEQYFGPGTRLTVT.

The V gene is TRBV7-6, the J gene TRBJ2-7, with 12 bases fitting TRBD2. V lost 4 bases and J lost 2; bases outside the gene matches: 3. CDR3 length: 15 amino acids. Germline CDR1 reads SGHVS; CDR2 reads FNYEAQ. CDR3 DNA sequence: TGTGCCAGCAGCTCGACTAGCGGGGGACCCTACGAGCAGTACTTC. Residues: CASSSTSGGPYEQYF.

The chain combines TRBV15 with TRBJ1-3, with 7 bases that match TRBD1. V lost 1 base to trimming and J lost 4 bases; unmatched junction nucleotides: 10. Germline V lookup: CDR1 LNHNV, CDR2 YYDKDF (reference sequence). The CDR3 loop spans 17 amino acids. This CDR3 is CATSRGGQALMGNTIYF. The CDR3 region has the DNA TGTGCCACCAGCAGAGGTGGACAGGCGCTAATGGGAAACACCATATATTTT.

The gene calls are TRBV11-1 and TRBJ2-3; D ambiguous. The CDR3 consists of 13 residues. V lost 2 bases and J 3 bases, leaving 6 bases between the germline ends. The germline gives CDR1 SGHAT, CDR2 FQDESV (reference sequence). The CDR3 DNA sequence: TGTGCCAGCAGCTTATACGGTACAGATACGCAGTATTTT. This translates into CASSLYGTDTQYF.

The chain employs TRBV5-1 and TRBJ2-2; 7 nucleotides line up with TRBD1. V lost 3 bases, J lost 6 bases, and 8 bases stayed unmatched. Germline values: CDR1 SGHRS, CDR2 YFSETQ. This CDR3 region has 15 residues. The CDR3 DNA sequence: TGCGCCAGCAGCTCAACAGGGGTACGAGCCGGGGAGCTGTTTTTT. Translating it yields CASSSTGVRAGELFF.

The rearrangement uses TRBV10-2 and TRBJ2-7, with 9 bases that match TRBD1. CDR1 and CDR2 (germline): WSHSY, SAAADI. The CDR3 is 13 residues long. V gave up 5 bases and J gave up 2 bases; unmatched junction bases: 1. CDR3 in DNA: TGCGCCAGCAGTAGGGACAGGGCCTACGAGCAGTACTTC. It specifies CASSRDRAYEQYF.

The genes are TRBV7-9 and TRBJ1-1; TRBD1 matches 8 bases. J was trimmed by 11 bases and V by 7 bases; bases with no gene match: 12. The V gene's germline CDR1 is SEHNR and CDR2 FQNEAQ (reference sequence). This CDR3 has 13 residues. Here the CDR3 DNA reads TGTGCCAGCACCCTTCAGGGGGCGGAGAGGGCTTTCTTT. This codes for CASTLQGAERAFF.

The DNA of the CDR3 is TGCGCCAGCAGCCCCTTGGGCGACTACGAGCAGTACTTC. It specifies CASSPLGDYEQYF. The chain couples TRBV5-1 to TRBJ2-7; D remains ambiguous. Germline V gene data show CDR1 as SGHRS and CDR2 as YFSETQ. This CDR3 is built from 13 residues. The V gene lost 4 bases and the J gene lost 3 bases, with 11 bases spanning the gap.

The V gene is TRBV28, the J gene TRBJ2-5, with D possibly TRBD1 on 6 matching bases. Between the trimmed V and J ends, which lost 4 bases and 2 bases, there was a span of 17 bases. Germline loops: CDR1 MDHEN, CDR2 SYDVKM. The CDR3 runs 16 residues. CDR3 DNA: TGTGCCAGCAGTTCCCGCCTTACCGGGACACAAGAGACCCAGTACTTC. Amino acids: CASSSRLTGTQETQYF.

The chain recombines TRBV5-1 with TRBJ2-1; 9 bases line up with TRBD2. With 0 bases clipped from V and 2 bases from J, the junction kept 0 bases outside the gene matches. The length of the CDR3 is 15 residues. The V gene's germline CDR1 is SGHRS and CDR2 YFSETQ. CDR3 nucleotide sequence: TGCGCCAGCAGCTTGGAGCGGGGGGCCTACAATGAGCAGTTCTTC. Protein sequence: CASSLERGAYNEQFF.

The V gene is TRBV5-4, the J gene TRBJ1-1; D is uncertain. Germline CDR1 is SGHNT and CDR2 is YYREEE (reference sequence). The CDR3 runs to 14 residues. The V end lost 2 bases, the J end lost 2 bases, and 10 bases lay between the germline ends. The DNA for the CDR3 is TGTGCCAGCAGCTTCACCACTACAAACACTGAAGCTTTCTTT. Translation: CASSFTTTNTEAFF.

The rearrangement uses TRBV18 and TRBJ1-1; D is unresolved. The CDR3 totals 13 residues. The germline V gene encodes CDR1 KGHSH and CDR2 LQKENI. V dropped 5 bases and J dropped 6 bases, with 13 bases sitting between them. CDR3 loop: CASSENDIPEAFF. The CDR3 coding sequence is TGTGCCAGCTCAGAAAATGACATACCTGAAGCTTTCTTT.

J is TRBJ1-2 and V is TRBV7-9; no clear D gene. The CDR3 has 12 residues. Trimming removed 1 base at V and 8 bases at J, with 8 bases between. Germline lookup yields CDR1 SEHNR and CDR2 FQNEAQ (reference sequence). The CDR3 sequence: CASSLGGGGYTF. CDR3 DNA: TGTGCCAGCAGCTTAGGGGGAGGCGGCTACACCTTC.

The V and J genes are TRBV4-3 and TRBJ1-2, with no clear D. This CDR3 has 12 amino acids. V was clipped by 0 bases and J by 5 bases, with 4 bases between them. CDR1 and CDR2 from the germline V gene are LGHNA and YSLEER. The chain's CDR3 is CASSQDSYGYTF. CDR3 bases: TGCGCCAGCAGCCAAGATTCGTATGGCTACACCTTC.

This chain uses TRBV7-6 with TRBJ2-1; the match to TRBD2 covers 10 bases. Unmatched junction bases numbered 12, after V lost 3 bases and J lost 7 bases. The CDR3 is 17 residues long. Germline V lookup: CDR1 SGHVS, CDR2 FNYEAQ. The CDR3 region has the DNA TGTGCCAGCAGCTTTCGGATGGGTAGCGGGGGGCAAAATGAGCAGTTCTTC. Its protein product is CASSFRMGSGGQNEQFF.

The chain joins TRBV28 to TRBJ1-6; the D is unclear. The CDR3 sequence is 13 residues long. V lost 1 base and J lost 9, with 7 bases in between. Per germline, CDR1 MDHEN and CDR2 SYDVKM. The CDR3 spells CASSLSGSSPLHF. In DNA, the CDR3 is TGTGCCAGCAGTTTATCAGGCAGTTCACCCCTCCACTTT.

This chain joins TRBV19 and TRBJ2-5; 12 nucleotides match TRBD1. Germline loops: CDR1 LNHDA, CDR2 SQIVND (reference sequence). This CDR3 comprises 13 residues. V was pared by 8 bases and J by 4 bases, with 2 bases of the junction left unmatched. The CDR3 here is CASRDRGRETQYF. The CDR3 nucleotides read TGTGCCAGTCGGGACAGGGGGCGAGAGACCCAGTACTTC.

The V call is TRBV6-1, the J call TRBJ2-5; D is ambiguous. The V end lost 3 bases, the J end lost 6 bases, and 8 bases lay between the germline ends. This CDR3 contains 12 residues. Germline lookup yields CDR1 MNHNS and CDR2 SASEGT. This CDR3 reads CASSDGWQTQYF. The CDR3 DNA reads as TGTGCCAGCAGTGATGGCTGGCAGACCCAGTACTTC.

This clone is a singleton in its sample. V gene TRBV15 combines with J gene TRBJ1-4; D is unresolved. The germline V gene encodes CDR1 LNHNV and CDR2 YYDKDF (reference sequence). This CDR3 is built from 14 residues. V dropped 4 bases and J dropped 3 bases, with 9 bases sitting between them. This CDR3 is CATSTRTPNEKLFF. DNA for the CDR3: TGTGCCACCAGCACCAGGACTCCTAATGAAAAACTGTTTTTT.

The V and J genes are TRBV11-2 and TRBJ2-1; TRBD2 matches at 8 bases. Germline CDR1 SGHAT, CDR2 FQNNGV. The CDR3 spans 15 residues. Unmatched junction bases numbered 9, after V lost 4 bases and J lost 7 bases. CDR3 loop: CASSSSGAGGNEQFF. CDR3 nucleotides: TGTGCCAGCAGCTCCTCAGGGGCGGGGGGAAATGAGCAGTTCTTC.

The chain carries TRBV9 and TRBJ2-2; unclear D gene. The CDR3 has 12 amino acids. The germline V and J ends were trimmed by 7 bases and 7 bases, with 11 bases remaining between them. Germline CDR1 SGDLS, CDR2 YYNGEE. Here the CDR3 reads CASSKVGGELFF. The CDR3 DNA sequence: TGTGCCAGCTCAAAAGTCGGCGGGGAGCTGTTTTTT.

The rearrangement links TRBV19 to TRBJ1-1; D is uncertain. Trimming shortened V by 2 bases and J by 1 base, and 14 bases separated the two germline ends. The CDR3 length is 16 residues. The V gene's germline CDR1 is LNHDA and CDR2 SQIVND (reference sequence). CDR3 bases: TGTGCCAGTAGTATAAGGGAGGGCGAAGGGAACACTGAAGCTTTCTTT. It is translated as CASSIREGEGNTEAFF.

The chain links TRBV27 to TRBJ1-6; 11 nucleotides align to TRBD1. V lost 8 bases, J lost 5 bases, and 11 bases stayed unmatched. CDR3 length: 17 amino acids. Germline V lookup: CDR1 MNHEY, CDR2 SMNVEV (reference sequence). In DNA, the CDR3 is TGTGCCAGCCGCCGGACAGGGGGCGAAGGGCATAATTCACCCCTCCACTTT. Amino acids: CASRRTGGEGHNSPLHF.

On this clone itself: The junction departs from germline at one end; a sequencing error may be responsible. The genes are TRBV28 and TRBJ1-2, with 7 bases fitting TRBD1. The CDR3 contains 15 residues. CDR1 is MDHEN, CDR2 SYDVKM, per germline. CDR3 bases: TGTGCCAGCATTCCCGGAACAGGGGTCCCCTATAGCTACACCTTC. This encodes CASIPGTGVPYSYTF.